This TCR beta chain was recorded in a study of blood T cell repertoires in COVID-19. In the study overall: Specimens from acute and convalescent COVID-19 originated in the United States, Italy and Spain. T cells, B-cell-depleted T cells, or PBMCs provided the cDNA or gDNA that served as material.

As processed by the authors: Nucleated cell number was recorded as an estimate derived from reference gene primer amplification. The assay was immunoSEQ multiplex PCR, and TCRdb's table has in-frame clones only and misses some. Clonal size and the V and J genes are those of that table, whereas D and trimming came from the DNA. The sample holds around 300,000 clones, around 90% seen once. This CDR3 spans 12 amino acids. V lost 4 bases, J lost 2 bases, and 5 bases lay in between. Residents of approximately 25 US areas, aged about 18 to 100 years, made up the participants. The J gene is TRBJ1-2, the V gene TRBV12-3 or TRBV12-4; no definite D call. The sequencing input was PBMCs or T cells enriched from blood (not recorded which). This TCR was recovered from a woman in her twenties or thirties who had recovered from COVID-19. DNA for the CDR3: TGTGCCAGCAGTTCCGTGAACTATGGCTACACCTTC. It encodes CASSSVNYGYTF.